Detailed here is one T cell receptor beta chain. Its antigen target is currently unknown. Nothing much larger sits one base from this clone, and base qualities are not available. The sample belongs to a study of Ad26.COV2.S vaccination and SARS-CoV-2 variants (dated by TCRdb to about 2021). Study-level background: Donors in the vaccine arm were drawn from COV1001, a phase I-IIa trial of Ad26.COV2.S in healthy adults that was multicentre, randomized, double-blind and placebo-controlled. Ad26.COV2.S was administered intramuscularly at 5 x 10^10 or 1 x 10^11 viral particles, either as a single shot or as two shots given 56 days apart. TCRbeta repertoire sequencing served as the tool for gauging how specific and how broad the SARS-CoV-2-reactive T cell receptors were following Ad26.COV2.S vaccination. A total of approximately 32 samples were included in the TCR-sequenced set, comprising some 20 Ad26.COV2.S vaccine recipients, 5 placebo recipients and 8 SARS-CoV-2 convalescent individuals. Participants in the trial were split at random into five groups of five each, receiving low-dose or high-dose Ad26.COV2.S once or twice, or else placebo on both occasions. Investigators did not know the trial group allocation while performing experiments and assessing outcomes. The investigation overall reported the following: The authors noted that total T cell responses may have been underestimated by the TCR breadth and depth analyses. After vaccination, substantial breadth of spike-specific CD8+ and CD4+ T cell responses was reported. Ad26.COV2.S recipients had higher spike-specific TCR breadth than placebo recipients (P = 0.0014). The study was not powered for comparison of responses between vaccine doses or regimens. Non-spike TCR breadth was comparable between vaccine and placebo recipients, consistent with the vaccine containing only spike.

The immunoSEQ Assay was used to sequence TCRbeta CDR3 regions. After extraction, genomic DNA underwent amplification by bias-controlled multiplex PCR, followed by high-throughput sequencing. As for the original processing: Collapsing and filtering of sequences were performed to quantify the absolute abundance of each unique TCRbeta CDR3 region. T cell fraction was estimated by normalizing TCRbeta template counts to usable DNA, with usable DNA measured through amplification of reference genes found in all nucleated cells. Repertoire TCRs were annotated as SARS-CoV-2-specific when V gene, CDR3 amino acid sequence and J gene were exactly matched to a known reactive TCR set. The reference SARS-CoV-2 TCR set was derived from MIRA and filtered for enrichment in COVID-19-positive ImmuneCODE repertoires, a step that removed public or cross-reactive TCRs. Using the MIRA antigens, annotated TCRs were further analysed by specific ORF or by position within an ORF. Depth was the summed frequency of annotated unique rearrangements, while breadth was defined as annotated unique rearrangements over total unique productive rearrangements. Two-sided Wilcoxon rank-sum tests were applied when comparing TCR breadth between groups. TCRdb limited this immuneACCESS table to in-frame rearrangements with V and J called. A share of clones is missing; checked studies link under half to unresolved V genes, and the rest is unexplained. V, J and clone size derive from that table, while D and trimming were established from the DNA sequence. The sample includes about 680,000 clones, with roughly 90% observed a single time. Of the sample, about 1.5% is held by the ten largest clones.

Reading the label with the study, this specimen's treatment or condition is: 19 received Ad26.COV2.S at low or high dose, single or two shots; several received placebo; per-sample allocation not given. For vaccine and placebo recipients, repertoires were sequenced using samples collected on day 63 after the first injection. In Cohort 1b, about 25 adults aged 18-55 years were enrolled at a single site in Boston, USA, between 29 July and 7 August 2020. Ad26.COV2.S was a replication-incompetent adenovirus type 26 vector that expressed a prefusion-stabilized SARS-CoV-2 spike protein derived from the original Wuhan strain. Relative to germline, V is 5 bases shorter and J is 7 bases shorter, with 19 bases between their ends. From the germline V gene (reference sequence), CDR1 is SGHNT and CDR2 is YYREEE. CDR3 length: 14 amino acids, cysteine to phenylalanine. Only CDR3 DNA remains: 42 bases, in frame from the first base.

The V gene is TRBV5-4 and the J gene is TRBJ2-7, with TRBD2 as a weak D call on 6 bases. The source material was peripheral blood, sampled in a trial of Ad26.COV2.S vaccine versus placebo. The sequence came from a person aged 18-65 years who received the Ad26.COV2.S COVID-19 vaccine or a placebo. For the CDR3, the sequence is CASRPPGLLQEQYF. The DNA is TGTGCCAGCAGGCCACCGGGACTCCTTCAGGAGCAGTACTTC.